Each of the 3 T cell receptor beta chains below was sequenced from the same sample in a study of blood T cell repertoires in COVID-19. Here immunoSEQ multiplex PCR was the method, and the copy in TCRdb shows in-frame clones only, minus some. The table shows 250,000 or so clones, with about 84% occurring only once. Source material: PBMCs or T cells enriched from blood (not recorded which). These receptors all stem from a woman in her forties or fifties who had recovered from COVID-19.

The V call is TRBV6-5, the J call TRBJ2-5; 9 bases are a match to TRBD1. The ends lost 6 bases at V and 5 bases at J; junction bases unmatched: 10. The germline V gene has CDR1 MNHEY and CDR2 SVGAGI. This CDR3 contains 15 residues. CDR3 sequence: CASRPAGQGEETQYF. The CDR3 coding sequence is TGTGCCAGCAGGCCCGCGGGACAGGGAGAGGAGACCCAGTACTTC.

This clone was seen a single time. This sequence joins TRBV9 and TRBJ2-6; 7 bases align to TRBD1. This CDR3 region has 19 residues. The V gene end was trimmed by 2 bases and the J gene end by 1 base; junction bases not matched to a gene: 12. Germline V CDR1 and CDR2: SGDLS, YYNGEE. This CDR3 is CASSVSRDRALSGANVLTF. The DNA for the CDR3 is TGTGCCAGCAGCGTTTCTCGAGACAGGGCCCTTTCTGGGGCCAACGTCCTGACTTTC.

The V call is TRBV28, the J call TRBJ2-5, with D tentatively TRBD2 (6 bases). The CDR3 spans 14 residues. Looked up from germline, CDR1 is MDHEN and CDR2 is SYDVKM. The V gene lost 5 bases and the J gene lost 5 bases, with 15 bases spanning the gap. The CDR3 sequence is CASSNPGLAETQYF. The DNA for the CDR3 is TGTGCCAGCAGTAATCCGGGACTCGCGGAGACCCAGTACTTC.